The 15 T cell receptor beta chains below come from one sample, sequenced in a study of T cell responses to AZD1222 COVID-19 vaccine. Produced via immunoSEQ multiplex PCR; TCRdb's table is partial and in-frame only. The table lists 70,000 or so clones, roughly 90% of them singletons. The sequenced sample was peripheral blood, obtained on day 0 of AZD1222 vaccination. Receptors were obtained from an adult in good health.

This clone was seen only a few times. The chain is built from TRBV16 and TRBJ2-7; D is perhaps TRBD1 (6 bases). The CDR3 has 13 amino acids. The germline CDR1 and CDR2 sequences are KGHSY and FQNENV. The V end was cut by 6 bases, the J end by 3 bases, with 12 bases between. The CDR3 bases are TGTGCCAGCAGAGTGGGACATCTCTACGAGCAGTACTTC. It translates to CASRVGHLYEQYF.

This clone was recorded a few times. The rearrangement uses TRBV18 and TRBJ2-7; 12 bases align to TRBD2. CDR1 and CDR2 (germline): KGHSH, LQKENI. The CDR3 contains 15 residues. V dropped 5 bases and J dropped 4; count of bases not matched to a gene: 6. The CDR3 nucleotides read TGTGCCAGCTCAGCGACGGGACTAGCGGGTTACGAGCAGTACTTC. The encoded protein is CASSATGLAGYEQYF.

The CDR3, as DNA: TGTGCCAGTAGTGACAGGAGCCTCCCAGATACGCAGTATTTT. Translated, it gives CASSDRSLPDTQYF. The V call is TRBV19, the J call TRBJ2-3; D is possibly TRBD1 (6 bases). This CDR3 spans 14 amino acids. CDR1 and CDR2 from the germline V gene are LNHDA and SQIVND (reference sequence). Trimming cost V 5 bases and J 4 bases, with 13 bases left between them.

The chain carries TRBV19 and TRBJ2-7; D unclear. Trimming pared 7 bases from V and 2 bases from J, leaving 12 bases between. CDR3 length: 13 residues. Germline V gives CDR1 LNHDA, CDR2 SQIVND (reference sequence). CDR3 protein: CASNPGLTYEQYF. DNA for the CDR3: TGTGCCAGTAATCCGGGTTTGACCTACGAGCAGTACTTC.

This chain joins TRBV7-6 and TRBJ1-6, with D perhaps TRBD1 (5 bases). The germline CDR1 and CDR2 sequences are SGHVS and FNYEAQ. The V and J ends lost 5 bases and 7 bases respectively, with 15 bases between them. This CDR3 region has 15 residues. Here the CDR3 DNA reads TGTGCCAGCAGCCCAACAGGATTGGGGAATTCACCCCTCCACTTT. The encoded protein is CASSPTGLGNSPLHF.

The rearrangement uses TRBV27 and TRBJ2-1; TRBD1 might be the D (6 bases). This CDR3 spans 15 amino acids. The V and J ends lost 8 bases and 7 bases respectively, with 21 bases between them. The germline CDR1 and CDR2 sequences are MNHEY and SMNVEV (reference sequence). The CDR3 here is CASVSLQQGWNEQFF. CDR3 nucleotides: TGTGCCAGCGTCAGTTTACAACAGGGTTGGAATGAGCAGTTCTTC.

J is TRBJ1-1 and V is TRBV11-2; possible D gene TRBD1, 5 bases. This CDR3 is 18 amino acids long. Trimming took 0 bases from V and 0 from J, leaving 17 bases between them. Germline V gene sequence: CDR1 SGHAT, CDR2 FQNNGV. The CDR3 DNA sequence: TGTGCCAGCAGCTTAGAGGGGAGGGGCGTAATTCTGAACACTGAAGCTTTCTTT. This sequence encodes CASSLEGRGVILNTEAFF.

This chain joins TRBV6-4 and TRBJ2-1; a weak D match, TRBD2 (5 bases). Germline V gives CDR1 MRHNA, CDR2 SNTAGT. V dropped 2 bases and J dropped 4 bases, with 12 bases sitting between them. The CDR3 is 15 residues long. The CDR3 nucleotides read TGTGCCAGCAGTGACCCCCCAGGACTTTACAATGAGCAGTTCTTC. It specifies CASSDPPGLYNEQFF.

This CDR3 is CASSFLAGTTGELFF. The CDR3 DNA reads as TGTGCCAGCAGCTTCTTAGCGGGAACCACCGGGGAGCTGTTTTTT. The gene calls are TRBV5-8 and TRBJ2-2, with 8 bases identical to TRBD2. J gave up 4 bases and V 2 bases, and 4 bases lay outside the gene matches. The V gene's germline CDR1 is SGHTS and CDR2 YDEGEE. The CDR3 loop spans 15 amino acids. Looking up the rest from reference TRBV5-8 and TRBJ2-2 gives the full variable domain: EAGVTQSPTHLIKTRGQQATLRCSPISGHTSVYWYQQALGLGLQFLLWYDEGEERNRGNFPPRFSGRQFPNYSSELNVNALELEDSALYLCASSFLAGTTGELFFGEGSRLTVL.

The gene calls are TRBV28 and TRBJ2-3; perhaps TRBD2 as D (5 bases). V lost 1 base and J lost 0, with 17 bases in between. The CDR3 spans 18 residues. Germline assignment: CDR1 MDHEN and CDR2 SYDVKM. For the CDR3, the DNA is TGTGCCAGCAGTTTATCGGCGGCGGGTACCAGGAGCACAGATACGCAGTATTTT. It specifies CASSLSAAGTRSTDTQYF.

The chain carries TRBV4-1 and TRBJ2-1, with 7 bases identical to TRBD2. Germline trimming cut 0 bases from V and 4 bases from J; bases unmatched to any gene: 3. CDR1 and CDR2 (germline): MGHRA, YSYEKL. This CDR3 region has 15 residues. CDR3 region: CASSQDRGSYNEQFF. For the CDR3, the DNA is TGCGCCAGCAGCCAAGATCGCGGGAGTTACAATGAGCAGTTCTTC.

The chain recombines TRBV21-1 with TRBJ2-7; no DNA check was done on the table's D call, TRBD1. TRBV21-1 is reported as a pseudogene. The CDR3 extends over 18 amino acids. The CDR3 spells CASSKVRAVQGIPYEQYF. The CDR3, as DNA: TGTGCCAGCAGCAAAGTTAGGGCGGTACAGGGCATTCCCTACGAGCAGTACTTC.

The rearrangement joins TRBV27 to TRBJ2-7; D is perhaps TRBD1 (5 bases). CDR3 length: 16 amino acids. Germline CDR1 MNHEY, CDR2 SMNVEV (reference sequence). V was clipped by 5 bases and J by 3 bases, with 20 bases between them. CDR3 region: CASSLLATGNFYEQYF. CDR3 nucleotide sequence: TGTGCCAGCAGTCTCCTCGCAACAGGTAACTTCTACGAGCAGTACTTC.

By share, this clone counts as medium-sized. Within the sample, other DNA sequences also encode this same CDR3. This chain links TRBV6-5 with TRBJ1-1, with D hard to call. Looked up from germline, CDR1 is MNHEY and CDR2 is SVGAGI. Deletions cut 0 bases from V and 5 bases from J, with 10 bases between. This CDR3 spans 14 amino acids. The CDR3 region has the DNA TGTGCCAGCAGTTACTCGGCGGGTCGGACTGAAGCTTTCTTT. Protein sequence: CASSYSAGRTEAFF.

The chain uses TRBV7-8 and TRBJ1-3, with a possible D match to TRBD1 (5 bases). Trimming took off 2 bases at V and 2 bases at J, with 16 bases between the two ends. The CDR3 is 17 residues long. Germline values: CDR1 SGHVS, CDR2 FQNEAQ. CDR3 DNA: TGTGCCAGCAGCTTACTCAGGGAACCCCGACCTGGAAACACCATATATTTT. Protein sequence: CASSLLREPRPGNTIYF.